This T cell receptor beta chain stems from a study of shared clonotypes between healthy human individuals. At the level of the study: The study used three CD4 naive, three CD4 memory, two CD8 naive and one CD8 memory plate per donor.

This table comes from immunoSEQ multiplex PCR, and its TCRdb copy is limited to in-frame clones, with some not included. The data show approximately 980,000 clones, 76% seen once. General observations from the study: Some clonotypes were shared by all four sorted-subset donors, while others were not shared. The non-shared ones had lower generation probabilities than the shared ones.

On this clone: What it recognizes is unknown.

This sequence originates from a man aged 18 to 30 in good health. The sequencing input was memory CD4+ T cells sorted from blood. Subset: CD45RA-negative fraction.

CDR3 sequence: CASSEGQGRSQYF. In DNA, the CDR3 is TGCGCCAGCAGCGAGGGACAGGGTAGGAGTCAGTACTTC. The chain carries TRBV5-1 and TRBJ2-4; 9 positions agree with TRBD1. The V gene end was trimmed by 4 bases and the J gene end by 12 bases; junction bases not matched to a gene: 8. This CDR3 has 13 amino acids. CDR1 and CDR2 from the germline V gene are SGHRS and YFSETQ.